This record concerns one T cell receptor beta chain sequence. CDR1 is SGHRS and CDR2 is YFSETQ in the germline V gene. V was pared by 0 bases and J by 6 bases, with 12 bases between. The length of the CDR3 is 14 residues. The source of the sample is a study of T cell clonotyping in hematopoietic cell transplantation. Sequencing used immunoSEQ multiplex PCR; TCRdb keeps in-frame clones, though not all of them. The repertoire holds about 76,000 clones, with 90% to 96% as singletons. Specified time point: recipient sample about 28 days before transplant, after cytoreduction. The rearrangement joins TRBV5-1 to TRBJ1-2; TRBD1 is a possible D gene (6 bases). The TCR sequence derives from a woman aged 50 to 60 with acute myeloid leukemia. Some clones in this sample may be carry-over from other donors' samples. The sample was peripheral blood mononuclear cells, taken before stem cell transplant. The CDR3 protein is CASSLDGTSNGYTF. As DNA, the CDR3 is TGCGCCAGCAGCTTGGACGGGACATCGAATGGCTACACCTTC.